This TCR beta chain was captured by sequencing in a study of blood T cells in healthy people across ages (dated by TCRdb to 2013 to 2016). As for the study more broadly: Template switching captured roughly one uniquely barcoded TCR beta cDNA molecule per two T cells in model experiments. To track age-related changes in TCR beta repertoire diversity, the study relied on deep sequencing normalized with unique cDNA molecular identifiers. The donors were divided into four age groups: young (average around 16 years), middle-aged (about 40), aged (approximately 62) and long-lived (approximately 74). Donors of different ages were randomly distributed across sequencing lanes to avoid experimental bias. For two donors (one aged 18 to 29 and one aged 80 or older), the study analyzed two additional independent replicas of 1 million unique cDNA reads from the same blood draw.

Concerning this clonotype itself: It has no known antigen specificity. The sample holds no much larger clone one base away, and base qualities are not on file.

Donors were 39 systemically healthy Caucasian individuals from Russia aged about 6 to 100 years. Each donor gave around 9.5 milliliters of peripheral blood, collected into EDTA-treated Vacutainer tubes. Ficoll-Paque density-gradient centrifugation was used to isolate PBMCs, with at least 7 million obtained per sample. Total RNA was extracted from PBMCs with Trizol reagent, with at least 5.5 micrograms obtained per sample. For every donor, flow cytometry on a PBMC aliquot measured the percentage of naive CD45RAhigh/CD27high T cells. Including cysteine and phenylalanine, the CDR3 has 14 amino acids. Only the CDR3 part of the read is kept: 42 bases, read in frame from the first base. V is cut back by 3 bases and J by 4 bases, with 5 bases in the junction unmatched. Results and caveats for the whole study, not just this receptor: Compared with the aged group, the long-lived group had more naive CD4+ T cells, fewer expanded clones and increased TCR diversity, a pattern suggesting age selection. Estimates of total diversity from one million sequenced T cells were regarded as lower bounds and underestimates. Observed TCR beta diversity per million T cells fell roughly linearly with age, and a significant reduction was already apparent by age about 43. Conclusive comparison of naive and antigen-experienced compartments was prevented by the profiling of bulk unsorted PBMCs. Because donor CMV infection status was unknown, age-related changes in expanded clonotypes were potentially confounded. The percentage of naive T cells measured by flow cytometry correlated strongly with observed TCR beta diversity.

To prepare the library, 5' RACE was applied. TCRdb lists the instrument as Illumina HiSeq 2500. The second PCR ran for about 6 to 12 cycles and used a J-beta primer mix along with a sample-barcoded 5' primer. A unique molecular identifier was introduced onto each TCR beta cDNA molecule by a template-switch 5' adaptor carrying 12 random nucleotides. Each sample yielded at least 2.5 million CDR3-containing paired-end reads. First-strand cDNA synthesis was performed from all RNA using the Mint cDNA synthesis kit, with priming by a TRBC-specific oligonucleotide. After uracil-DNA glycosylase treatment, a first 18-cycle PCR used universal primers M1SS and BC2_uni_R on all cDNA. In the authors' own workflow: For normalization, 1 million high-quality reads, each with a distinct molecular identifier, were randomly selected from each sample. Reads sharing molecular identifiers were discarded rather than binned into consensus sequences. MiTCR, set to a Q25 quality threshold and the strictest error-elimination algorithm, was used for CDR3 identification, clonotype clustering and error correction. A nonparametric unseen species model with Euler transformation was used to estimate lower-bound total TCR beta diversity. TCRdb reran the public reads through fastp at Q25 and MiXCR, keeping productive beta chains. Every CDR3 protein is listed once, alongside the most common genes and DNA of its rows. TCRdb, not the original authors, processed these V and J calls. The sample yields about 1.5 million distinct CDR3 sequences; roughly two fifths were counted once. Of the sample, over 3.5% is held by the ten largest clones.

Sample: blood. The chain joins TRBV12-3 or TRBV12-4 to TRBJ1-2; 7 central nucleotides agree with TRBD1. The TCR sequence derives from a woman under 30 in good health. CDR3 loop: CASSFRGFSYGYTF. The nucleotide sequence is TGTGCCAGCAGTTTCAGGGGGTTCAGCTATGGCTACACCTTC.